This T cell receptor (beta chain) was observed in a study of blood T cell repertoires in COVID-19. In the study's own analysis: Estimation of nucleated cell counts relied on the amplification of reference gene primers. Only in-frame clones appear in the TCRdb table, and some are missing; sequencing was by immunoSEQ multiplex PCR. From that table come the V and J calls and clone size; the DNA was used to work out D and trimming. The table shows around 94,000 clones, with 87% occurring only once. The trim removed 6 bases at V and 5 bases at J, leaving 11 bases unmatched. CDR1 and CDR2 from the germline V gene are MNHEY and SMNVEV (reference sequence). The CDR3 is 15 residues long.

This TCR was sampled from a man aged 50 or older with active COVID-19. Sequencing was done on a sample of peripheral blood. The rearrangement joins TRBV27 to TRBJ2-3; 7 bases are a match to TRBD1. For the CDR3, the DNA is TGTGCCAGCAGAAGACTGACAGGGCATGGAGATACGCAGTATTTT. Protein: CASRRLTGHGDTQYF.